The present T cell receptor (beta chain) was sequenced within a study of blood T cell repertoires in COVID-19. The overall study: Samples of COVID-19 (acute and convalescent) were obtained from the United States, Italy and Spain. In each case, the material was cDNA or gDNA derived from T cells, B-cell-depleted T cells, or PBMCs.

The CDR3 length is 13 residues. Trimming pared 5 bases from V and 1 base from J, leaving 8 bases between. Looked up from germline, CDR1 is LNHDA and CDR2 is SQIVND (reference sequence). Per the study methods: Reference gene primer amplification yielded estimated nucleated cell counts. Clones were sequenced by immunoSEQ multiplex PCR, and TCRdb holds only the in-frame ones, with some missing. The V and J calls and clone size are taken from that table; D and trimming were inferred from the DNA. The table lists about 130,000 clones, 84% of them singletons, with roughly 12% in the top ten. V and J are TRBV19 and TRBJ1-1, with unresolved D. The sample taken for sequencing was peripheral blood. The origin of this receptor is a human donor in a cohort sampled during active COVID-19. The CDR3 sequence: CASSSKPNTEAFF. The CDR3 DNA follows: TGTGCCAGTAGTTCCAAGCCGAACACTGAAGCTTTCTTT.